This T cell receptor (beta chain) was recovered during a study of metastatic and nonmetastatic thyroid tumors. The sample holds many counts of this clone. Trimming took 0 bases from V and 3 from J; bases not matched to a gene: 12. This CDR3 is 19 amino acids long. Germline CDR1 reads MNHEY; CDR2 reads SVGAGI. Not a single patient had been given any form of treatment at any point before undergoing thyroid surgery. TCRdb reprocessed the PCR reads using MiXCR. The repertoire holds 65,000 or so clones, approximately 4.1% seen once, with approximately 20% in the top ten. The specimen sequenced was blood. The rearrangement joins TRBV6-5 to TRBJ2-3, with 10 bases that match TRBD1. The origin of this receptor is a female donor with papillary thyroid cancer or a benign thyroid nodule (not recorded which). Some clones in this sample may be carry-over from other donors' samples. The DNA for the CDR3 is TGTGCCAGCAGTTACTCGATCCCGGGACAGGGGCTTTTGACAGATACGCAGTATTTT. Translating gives CASSYSIPGQGLLTDTQYF.